Listed here are 29 T cell receptor beta chains from one sample, sequenced in a study of T-cell reconstitution after alpha-beta-depleted transplantation in children. Unique molecular identifiers were incorporated into the prepared TCRbeta library. Via MiXCR, TCRdb re-called the PCR reads, giving one row per CDR3 protein. The sample holds hundreds of thousands of distinct CDR3 sequences, around a sixth seen once. The sequences come from PBMCs from the stem cell graft donor, collected from the stem cell graft. These receptors originate from a human donor who donated a stem cell graft to a child with acute myeloid leukemia.

V is TRBV12-3 or TRBV12-4 and J is TRBJ1-5; D remains ambiguous. The CDR3 is 17 amino acids. Trimming removed 3 bases at V and 0 bases at J, with 15 bases between. The chain's CDR3 is CASSFIQVDDSNQPQHF. For the CDR3, the DNA is TGTGCCAGCAGTTTTATACAAGTAGATGATAGCAATCAGCCCCAGCATTTT.

The CDR3 here is CASSFSGTGGVSYTF. The CDR3, as DNA: TGTGCCAGCAGTTTTTCCGGGACAGGGGGCGTCAGCTACACCTTC. The chain recombines TRBV28 with TRBJ1-2, with 12 positions matching TRBD1. This CDR3 comprises 15 residues. Germline V gives CDR1 MDHEN, CDR2 SYDVKM. Trimming at V came to 3 bases and at J to 9 bases, leaving 8 bases not matched to a gene.

This clonotype was observed at least ten times. The rearrangement links TRBV7-2 to TRBJ2-7; tentative D call: TRBD1 (5 bases). The V and J ends lost 2 bases and 2 bases respectively, with 13 bases between them. The CDR3 runs 15 residues. Germline loops: CDR1 SGHTA, CDR2 FQGNSA. The chain's CDR3 is CASSLSALQAYEQYV. In DNA form, the CDR3 reads TGTGCCAGCAGCTTATCAGCCCTACAGGCCTACGAGCAGTACGTC.

This clonotype was seen ten or more times. The chain uses TRBV12-3 or TRBV12-4 and TRBJ2-1, with 9 bases aligning to TRBD2. V trimming: 3 bases; J trimming: 5 bases; junction bases outside the gene matches: 2. The CDR3 sequence is 14 residues long. For the CDR3, the DNA is TGTGCCAGCAGTTTGAGCGGGGGGCACAATGAGCAGTTCTTC. It encodes CASSLSGGHNEQFF.

This clonotype turned up a few times. This chain links TRBV29-1 with TRBJ2-2, with a tentative D call TRBD1 (6 bases). Trimming stripped 7 bases from V and 3 bases from J, with 15 bases between. Germline loops: CDR1 SQVTM, CDR2 ANQGSEA. The CDR3 spans 14 residues. CDR3 nucleotides: TGCAGCGCCAAGACAGGTTTGGACACCGGGGAGCTGTTTTTT. This sequence encodes CSAKTGLDTGELFF.

This clonotype was recorded a few times. The chain uses TRBV6-1 and TRBJ2-7, with D unresolved. The CDR3 contains 16 residues. CDR1 is MNHNS and CDR2 is SASEGT in the germline V gene. Trimming removed 6 bases at V and 0 bases at J, with 18 bases between. The CDR3 is CASSSQPDGFSYEQYF. The CDR3 nucleotides read TGTGCCAGCAGCTCACAGCCGGACGGGTTCTCCTACGAGCAGTACTTC.

In its sample, this clonotype was seen many times. This rearrangement joins TRBV27 to TRBJ2-1; the match to TRBD2 covers 11 bases. Germline trimming cut 7 bases from V and 8 bases from J; bases unmatched to any gene: 4. The CDR3 has 13 amino acids. Looked up from germline, CDR1 is MNHEY and CDR2 is SMNVEV (reference sequence). This CDR3 reads CASIKTSGDEQFF. Here the CDR3 DNA reads TGTGCCAGCATCAAGACTAGCGGGGATGAGCAGTTCTTC.

This clonotype was detected only once. The chain combines TRBV5-1 with TRBJ2-3; TRBD1 aligns across 7 bases. This CDR3 region has 15 residues. Trimming cost V 2 bases and J 3 bases; bases outside gene matches: 6. Germline V gives CDR1 SGHRS, CDR2 YFSETQ. For the CDR3, the DNA is TGCGCCAGCAGCTTTTACAGGGGTATGACAGATACGCAGTATTTT. Translating it yields CASSFYRGMTDTQYF.

V and J are TRBV29-1 and TRBJ2-7, with TRBD1 matching 7 bases. CDR1 is SQVTM, CDR2 ANQGSEA, per germline. The CDR3 covers 12 residues. The junction had 8 bases not matched to a gene; V was cut back by 5 bases and J by 7 bases. Here the CDR3 reads CSVTTGVGEQYV. CDR3 DNA: TGCAGCGTTACTACAGGGGTAGGAGAGCAGTACGTC.

The rearrangement links TRBV7-9 to TRBJ1-1, with D unresolved. Germline V gene data show CDR1 as SEHNR and CDR2 as FQNEAQ (reference sequence). The CDR3 has 12 residues. The V end lost 0 bases, the J end lost 7 bases, and 6 bases lay between the germline ends. DNA for the CDR3: TGTGCCAGCAGCTTAGCCCGCGTTGAAGCTTTCTTT. Its protein is CASSLARVEAFF.

J is TRBJ2-1 and V is TRBV28, with TRBD1 matching over 8 bases. CDR1 is MDHEN, CDR2 SYDVKM, per germline. Trimming cost V 4 bases and J 7 bases; bases outside gene matches: 12. The length of the CDR3 is 16 residues. CDR3 region: CASSSLGQGVWNEQFF. The CDR3 DNA sequence: TGTGCCAGCAGTTCCCTCGGACAGGGAGTTTGGAATGAGCAGTTCTTC.

This clonotype was observed at least ten times. The V call is TRBV29-1, the J call TRBJ2-1; D is possibly TRBD1 or TRBD2 (5 bases each). V lost 4 bases, J lost 5 bases, and 6 bases lay in between. The CDR3 runs 11 residues. Germline V lookup: CDR1 SQVTM, CDR2 ANQGSEA. The CDR3 bases are TGCAGCGTTGGGGGGAACAATGAGCAGTTCTTC. Translating it yields CSVGGNNEQFF.

This clonotype was seen only a few times. The chain carries TRBV5-6 and TRBJ1-2; 7 nucleotides align to TRBD1. This CDR3 has 15 residues. Looked up from germline, CDR1 is SGHDT and CDR2 is YYEEEE. J lost 4 bases, V lost 4 bases, and 10 bases had no gene match. Written as DNA, the CDR3 is TGTGCCAGCAGCCGTCCAGGGGGATGGGCCTATGGCTACACCTTC. Translated: CASSRPGGWAYGYTF.

This clonotype was recorded many times. This chain connects TRBV7-2 to TRBJ2-5; the D gene is possibly TRBD2 (7 bases). Germline-derived CDR1 and CDR2 are SGHTA and FQGNSA. The CDR3 has 13 amino acids. The V gene lost 5 bases and the J gene lost 7 bases, with 14 bases spanning the gap. The CDR3 DNA follows: TGTGCCAGCAGCCCACGGGGGGCCGGGACCCAGTACTTC. Its protein product is CASSPRGAGTQYF.

In this sample, this clonotype turned up many times. The chain employs TRBV20-1 and TRBJ2-3; D gene ambiguous. Germline V gives CDR1 DFQATT, CDR2 SNEGSKA (reference sequence). V lost 3 bases, J lost 1 base, and 14 bases lay in between. The CDR3 totals 15 residues. CDR3 bases: TGCAGTGCTAGGACCCCGGCCCAGGGCACAGATACGCAGTATTTT. Translating gives CSARTPAQGTDTQYF.

The chain is built from TRBV29-1 and TRBJ2-2; maybe TRBD1 (5 bases). The V end lost 4 bases, the J end lost 6 bases, and 12 bases lay between the germline ends. Germline V gene data show CDR1 as SQVTM and CDR2 as ANQGSEA. The CDR3 has 13 amino acids. CDR3 nucleotide sequence: TGCAGCGTTGTGGGCAGGGCTGCCGGGGAGCTGTTTTTT. Its protein product is CSVVGRAAGELFF.

This clonotype was seen more than once but under ten times. The CDR3 DNA sequence: TGTGCCAGCAGTGACCATACCGGGGAGCTGTTTTTT. Its protein product is CASSDHTGELFF. This chain links TRBV6-1 with TRBJ2-2, with D unclear. Trimming removed 3 bases from V and 5 bases from J, with 4 bases in between. Germline V gene lookup returns CDR1 MNHNS and CDR2 SASEGT. There are 12 residues in the CDR3.

At least ten counts were recorded for this clonotype. This chain joins TRBV25-1 and TRBJ2-7; TRBD2 matches 9 bases. This CDR3 contains 13 residues. The germline V gene has CDR1 MGHDK and CDR2 SYGVNS. The J segment lost 2 bases and the V segment lost 7 bases, leaving 3 bases of the junction unmatched. Here the CDR3 reads CASTSGDTYEQYF. Written as DNA, the CDR3 is TGTGCCAGCACTAGCGGGGACACCTACGAGCAGTACTTC.

V is TRBV7-2 and J is TRBJ1-6; 11 nucleotides line up with TRBD1. V lost 2 bases to trimming and J lost 16 bases; unmatched junction nucleotides: 10. Germline assignment: CDR1 SGHTA and CDR2 FQGNSA. CDR3 size: 15 residues. The CDR3 nucleotides are TGTGCCAGCAGCTTATGGACAGGGGGCCTAGTAGTTCTCCACTTT. Its translation is CASSLWTGGLVVLHF.

The chain combines TRBV7-2 with TRBJ1-1; 7 bases map to TRBD1. The CDR3 is 14 residues long. Germline-derived CDR1 and CDR2 are SGHTA and FQGNSA. V gave up 3 bases and J gave up 6 bases; unmatched junction bases: 7. The CDR3, as DNA: TGTGCCAGCAGCTTGTCAGGGGGGGACCCTGAAGCTTTCTTT. Its protein is CASSLSGGDPEAFF. Drawing the rest from reference TRBV7-2 and TRBJ1-1, the complete variable domain is GAGVSQSPSNKVTEKGKDVELRCDPISGHTALYWYRQSLGQGLEFLIYFQGNSAPDKSGLPSDRFSAERTGGSVSTLTIQRTQQEDSAVYLCASSLSGGDPEAFFGQGTRLTVV.

This clonotype came up a few times. The chain joins TRBV7-9 to TRBJ2-7; 9 bases fit TRBD1. J was trimmed by 4 bases and V by 7 bases; bases with no gene match: 5. The CDR3 is made up of 13 amino acids. The germline V gene encodes CDR1 SEHNR and CDR2 FQNEAQ (reference sequence). The CDR3: CASIPGQGYEQYF. CDR3 sequence (DNA): TGTGCCAGCATCCCGGGACAGGGATACGAGCAGTACTTC.

The V and J genes are TRBV24-1 and TRBJ1-4, with D hard to call. The CDR3 extends over 15 amino acids. Germline values: CDR1 KGHDR, CDR2 SFDVKD. Trimming cost V 2 bases and J 2 bases, with 8 bases left between them. The CDR3 DNA reads TGTGCCACCAGTGATTCCCGGACGACTAATGAAAAACTGTTTTTT. Its translation is CATSDSRTTNEKLFF.

The chain couples TRBV3-1 to TRBJ1-5, with D perhaps matching TRBD1 (5 bases). The CDR3 length is 15 residues. The ends were cut back, 4 bases at V and 3 bases at J, with 13 bases in the middle. The germline gives CDR1 LGHDT, CDR2 YNNKEL (reference sequence). The CDR3 nucleotides are TGTGCCAGCAGCCCTTGGGGGGAAGCCAATCAGCCCCAGCATTTT. Protein sequence: CASSPWGEANQPQHF.

In its sample, this clonotype was seen many times. This chain joins TRBV27 and TRBJ1-1; D not certain. CDR3 length equals 13 residues. The germline V gene has CDR1 MNHEY and CDR2 SMNVEV (reference sequence). Trimming took 6 bases from V and 4 from J, leaving 12 bases between them. The CDR3 DNA is TGTGCCAGCAGCTCCGAGGCCCGCACTGAAGCTTTCTTT. Translation gives CASSSEARTEAFF.

V usage is TRBV3-1 and J usage is TRBJ2-1; D might be TRBD2 (5 bases). V shed 0 bases and J shed 8 bases, with 11 bases lying between them. The CDR3 is 14 amino acids. Germline V gene lookup returns CDR1 LGHDT and CDR2 YNNKEL (reference sequence). CDR3 sequence reads: CASSQEYFGDEQFF. CDR3 DNA sequence: TGTGCCAGCAGCCAAGAATACTTCGGGGATGAGCAGTTCTTC.

This clonotype was seen a handful of times. J is TRBJ2-5 and V is TRBV4-2; 11 positions agree with TRBD2. CDR1 is LGHNA and CDR2 is YNFKEQ in the germline V gene. Losses at the gene ends were 1 base for V and 3 bases for J; bases not matched to a gene: 7. This CDR3 has 17 residues. The CDR3 bases are TGTGCCAGCAGCCAAGTGGAGAAGACTAGCGGGGAAGAGACCCAGTACTTC. This sequence encodes CASSQVEKTSGEETQYF.

The J gene is TRBJ1-1, the V gene TRBV16; the D gene is possibly TRBD1 (5 bases). The CDR3 consists of 15 residues. Trimming removed 4 bases at V and 1 base at J, with 13 bases between. The V gene's germline CDR1 is KGHSY and CDR2 FQNENV. The CDR3 here is CASSRVWGPNTEAFF. Here the CDR3 DNA reads TGTGCCAGCAGCCGCGTCTGGGGCCCGAACACTGAAGCTTTCTTT.

This clonotype was picked up one time. CDR3 nucleotides: TGTGCCTGGAGTTCAGGTCCCTACTACGAGCAGTACTTC. It codes for CAWSSGPYYEQYF. V gene TRBV30 combines with J gene TRBJ2-7, with no clear D. Between the trimmed V and J ends, which lost 2 bases and 3 bases, there was a span of 11 bases. This CDR3 has 13 amino acids. Per the germline V gene, CDR1 is GTSNPN and CDR2 is SVGIG (reference sequence).

This clonotype was counted many times. This chain connects TRBV20-1 to TRBJ1-2; D is unclear. CDR3 size: 12 residues. The ends were cut back, 2 bases at V and 7 bases at J, with 11 bases in the middle. Per germline, CDR1 DFQATT and CDR2 SNEGSKA (reference sequence). The CDR3 loop reads CSARKSRVGYTF. In DNA, the CDR3 is TGCAGTGCTAGAAAGAGTAGGGTTGGCTACACCTTC.